Given below is one T cell receptor (beta chain) in context. CD8 cells regarded as naive lacked CD45RO, were positively chosen for CCR7, and omitted terminally differentiated effector memory CD45RA+ cells. HIV-negative, healthy adults without recent acute infections or vaccinations were the donors. The V end was cut by 2 bases, the J end by 2 bases, with 10 bases between. CDR3 length: 14 residues. From germline, CDR1 is SEHNR and CDR2 FQNEAQ (reference sequence). These data belong to a study of shared clonotypes between healthy human individuals. Deep-level settings were used for running the assay. The table came from immunoSEQ multiplex PCR; TCRdb's copy has only in-frame clones and leaves some out. This table has about 1,900,000 clones, approximately 95% appearing once.

The chain recombines TRBV7-9 with TRBJ2-7; possible D gene TRBD1, 5 bases. The sequence came from a young man in good health. The sequencing sample was made of naive CD8+ T cells sorted from blood. The CDR3 DNA is TGTGCCAGCAGCTTAAACAGGTCCCCCTACGAGCAGTACTTC. It is translated as CASSLNRSPYEQYF.